This passage covers 22 T cell receptor beta chains from one sample sequenced in a study of T cells after yellow fever vaccination. A single record per CDR3 protein comes from TCRdb applying MiXCR to the 5' RACE reads. The sample consists of hundreds of thousands of distinct CDR3 sequences, roughly 8.4% of them appearing once. Sequences were derived from PBMCs, sampled around 45 days after the first yellow fever vaccination. Receptors originate from a man younger than 30 who received the YFV17D yellow fever vaccine.

This chain uses TRBV7-2 with TRBJ1-2; D may be TRBD1 (6 bases). Germline values: CDR1 SGHTA, CDR2 FQGNSA. This CDR3 is 13 amino acids long. V lost 6 bases to trimming and J lost 2 bases, with 10 bases between them. Here the CDR3 reads CASRQGLNYGYTF. The CDR3 nucleotides read TGTGCCAGCAGACAGGGATTAAACTATGGCTACACCTTC.

Many counts were recorded for this clonotype. This chain joins TRBV7-2 and TRBJ2-3; D not certain. The germline gives CDR1 SGHTA, CDR2 FQGNSA. The CDR3 length is 14 residues. V was pared by 0 bases and J by 2 bases, with 6 bases between. The CDR3 region is CASSLAEYTDTQYF. CDR3 nucleotide sequence: TGTGCCAGCAGCTTAGCGGAATACACAGATACGCAGTATTTT.

This chain uses TRBV7-9 with TRBJ2-3, with TRBD1 as a possible D gene (6 bases). Germline lookup yields CDR1 SEHNR and CDR2 FQNEAQ (reference sequence). This CDR3 is built from 14 residues. Trimming took 10 bases from V and 2 from J, leaving 16 bases between them. The CDR3 DNA reads TGTGCCACTCCGCCGACAGGCAACACAGATACGCAGTATTTT. It specifies CATPPTGNTDTQYF. The complete variable domain, with remaining parts taken from reference TRBV7-9 and TRBJ2-3, reads DTGVSQNPRHKITKRGQNVTFRCDPISEHNRLYWYRQTLGQGPEFLTYFQNEAQLEKSRLLSDRFSAERPKGSFSTLEIQRTEQGDSAMYLCATPPTGNTDTQYFGPGTRLTVL.

This clonotype was seen repeatedly, ten times or more. The chain recombines TRBV4-2 with TRBJ2-7, with unresolved D. Between the trimmed V and J ends, which lost 0 bases and 0 bases, there was a span of 9 bases. CDR3 size: 15 residues. CDR1 and CDR2 from the germline V gene are LGHNA and YNFKEQ. The CDR3 protein is CASSQDLDSSYEQYF. The CDR3 DNA reads TGTGCCAGCAGCCAAGATTTAGATAGCTCCTACGAGCAGTACTTC.

At least ten counts were recorded for this clonotype. J is TRBJ2-5 and V is TRBV10-3; the match to TRBD1 covers 7 bases. The CDR3 consists of 15 residues. V lost 3 bases to trimming and J lost 2 bases; unmatched junction nucleotides: 6. CDR1 and CDR2 (germline): ENHRY, SYGVKD. CDR3 nucleotides: TGTGCCATCAGTGACCCACAGACAGGGCAAGAGACCCAGTACTTC. As protein: CAISDPQTGQETQYF.

J is TRBJ2-5 and V is TRBV5-8; D not resolved. The CDR3 length is 14 residues. From germline, CDR1 is SGHTS and CDR2 YDEGEE. With 2 bases removed from V and 5 bases from J, the gap between germline ends came to 13 bases. This CDR3 is CASSFSAGWETQYF. The CDR3, as DNA: TGTGCCAGCAGCTTTTCGGCAGGTTGGGAGACCCAGTACTTC.

In its sample, this clonotype was seen many times. V and J are TRBV29-1 and TRBJ2-6; D not certain. V was clipped by 4 bases and J by 0 bases, with 7 bases between them. The germline CDR1 and CDR2 sequences are SQVTM and ANQGSEA. This CDR3 comprises 14 residues. The CDR3, as DNA: TGCAGCGTTGGTCAAAACTCTGGGGCCAACGTCCTGACTTTC. Translated, it gives CSVGQNSGANVLTF.

This clonotype has at least ten counts. The rearrangement joins TRBV6-5 to TRBJ2-1; D remains unclear. CDR3 length: 15 residues. V lost 2 bases and J 0 bases, leaving 8 bases between the germline ends. Germline CDR1 reads MNHEY; CDR2 reads SVGAGI. The CDR3 spells CASSYGQSSYNEQFF. As DNA, the CDR3 is TGTGCCAGCAGTTACGGGCAGAGCTCCTACAATGAGCAGTTCTTC.

There are many counts of this clonotype. The chain combines TRBV7-2 with TRBJ2-6; D unclear. This CDR3 is 14 amino acids long. In germline, CDR1 is SGHTA, CDR2 FQGNSA. The germline V and J ends were trimmed by 3 bases and 3 bases, with 6 bases remaining between them. Here the CDR3 reads CASSFPGGANVLTF. The CDR3 DNA follows: TGTGCCAGCAGCTTCCCGGGTGGGGCCAACGTCCTGACTTTC.

This chain links TRBV4-2 with TRBJ2-7; D may match TRBD1 or TRBD2 (5 bases each). CDR3 length equals 15 residues. Germline V CDR1 and CDR2: LGHNA, YNFKEQ. Trimming left V 1 base short and J 0 bases short, with 10 bases between. CDR3 in DNA: TGTGCCAGCAGCCAAGGATGGGGGAACTCCTACGAGCAGTACTTC. Amino acids: CASSQGWGNSYEQYF.

This chain uses TRBV20-1 with TRBJ1-1; tentatively, D is TRBD1 (5 bases). CDR1 DFQATT and CDR2 SNEGSKA come from the germline V gene (reference sequence). V lost 0 bases, J lost 1 base, and 12 bases lay in between. This CDR3 has 15 residues. CDR3 residues: CSARDWEGANTEAFF. CDR3 sequence (DNA): TGCAGTGCTAGAGACTGGGAAGGGGCGAACACTGAAGCTTTCTTT.

This clonotype occurred a few times. The chain has TRBV6-2 or TRBV6-3 and TRBJ2-3; possibly TRBD1 for D (5 bases). V lost 5 bases to trimming and J lost 4 bases, with 19 bases between them. CDR3 length equals 16 residues. CDR1 is MNHEY, CDR2 SVGEGT, per germline. In nucleotides, the CDR3 is TGTGCCAGCAGTGGCTCCCAGGGTGTTGGCGCAGATACGCAGTATTTT. Encoded protein: CASSGSQGVGADTQYF.

This clonotype was picked up many times. CDR3 amino acids: CASSSPNDRSEAFF. The CDR3 DNA follows: TGTGCCAGCAGTTCCCCGAATGACAGATCTGAAGCTTTCTTT. This chain joins TRBV27 and TRBJ1-1; D might be TRBD1 (5 bases). The V gene's germline CDR1 is MNHEY and CDR2 SMNVEV (reference sequence). V gave up 4 bases and J gave up 6 bases, with 15 bases separating them. CDR3 size: 14 residues.

The chain has TRBV11-2 and TRBJ2-2; possibly TRBD1 or TRBD2 for D (5 bases each). CDR1 SGHAT and CDR2 FQNNGV come from the germline V gene. The CDR3 covers 21 residues. Trimming cost V 3 bases and J 1 base, with 27 bases left between them. CDR3 sequence (DNA): TGTGCCAGCAGCTTTGGAGCTCGGAAGTCTCGGCAGGGAGTGAACACCGGGGAGCTGTTTTTT. Translated, it gives CASSFGARKSRQGVNTGELFF. Based on the CDR3 plus reference TRBV11-2 and TRBJ2-2, the full variable domain is EAGVAQSPRYKIIEKRQSVAFWCNPISGHATLYWYQQILGQGPKLLIQFQNNGVVDDSQLPKDRFSAERLKGVDSTLKIQPAKLEDSAVYLCASSFGARKSRQGVNTGELFFGEGSRLTVL.

This clonotype was found a few times. This chain links TRBV24-1 with TRBJ2-3, with no clear D. The CDR3 is 11 amino acids. Germline V gives CDR1 KGHDR, CDR2 SFDVKD. V was shortened by 6 bases and J by 5 bases, with 5 bases between the two germline ends. This CDR3 is CATSSLDTQYF. In DNA, the CDR3 is TGTGCCACCAGTTCTCTAGATACGCAGTATTTT.

This chain's CDR3 is CASKTDQETQYF. Written as DNA, the CDR3 is TGCGCCAGCAAGACAGACCAAGAGACCCAGTACTTC. The V and J genes are TRBV5-1 and TRBJ2-5; D perhaps matches TRBD1 (5 bases). The length of the CDR3 is 12 residues. Germline V CDR1 and CDR2: SGHRS, YFSETQ. V was trimmed by 6 bases and J by 0 bases, leaving 6 bases between them.

The chain has TRBV10-3 and TRBJ2-3, with D perhaps matching TRBD2 (6 bases). The CDR3 length is 14 residues. Germline V gene sequence: CDR1 ENHRY, CDR2 SYGVKD. V lost 5 bases, J lost 0 bases, and 9 bases lay in between. The CDR3 is CAISKSGSTDTQYF. The DNA for the CDR3 is TGTGCCATCAGTAAAAGCGGGAGCACAGATACGCAGTATTTT.

This clonotype has just a few counts. CDR3 loop: CASSLRDVGANVLTF. The CDR3, as DNA: TGTGCCAGCAGCCTCCGGGACGTTGGGGCCAACGTCCTGACTTTC. This chain connects TRBV5-6 to TRBJ2-6; D may be TRBD1 or TRBD2 (5 bases each). This CDR3 spans 15 amino acids. Germline V CDR1 and CDR2: SGHDT, YYEEEE. V lost 4 bases, J lost 3 bases, and 11 bases lay in between.

This clonotype was detected only a few times. The CDR3 bases are TGTGCCAGCAGCGTAGGCGGGGGGGCGAATGAGCAGTTCTTC. Its translation: CASSVGGGANEQFF. The chain couples TRBV9 to TRBJ2-1; 9 bases are a match to TRBD2. This CDR3 has 14 amino acids. The germline V gene has CDR1 SGDLS and CDR2 YYNGEE. J was trimmed by 7 bases and V by 0 bases; bases with no gene match: 2. The whole variable domain, filled in from reference TRBV9 and TRBJ2-1, reads DSGVTQTPKHLITATGQRVTLRCSPRSGDLSVYWYQQSLDQGLQFLIQYYNGEERAKGNILERFSAQQFPDLHSELNLSSLELGDSALYFCASSVGGGANEQFFGPGTRLTVL.

This chain joins TRBV5-1 and TRBJ2-3; D remains ambiguous. Trimming cost V 0 bases and J 2 bases, with 7 bases left between them. Germline V lookup: CDR1 SGHRS, CDR2 YFSETQ. CDR3 length: 14 amino acids. This CDR3 reads CASSLELLTDTQYF. The DNA for the CDR3 is TGCGCCAGCAGCTTGGAACTACTCACAGATACGCAGTATTTT.

This clonotype was detected only a few times. DNA of the CDR3: TGCAGTGCTAGAGATCGGACCGTGTGGCAGTATTTT. Translation: CSARDRTVWQYF. The chain joins TRBV20-1 to TRBJ2-3; D uncertain. There are 12 residues in the CDR3. The germline V gene has CDR1 DFQATT and CDR2 SNEGSKA (reference sequence). The V end was cut by 0 bases, the J end by 11 bases, with 12 bases between.

This clonotype has a handful of counts. The V call is TRBV4-2, the J call TRBJ2-1, with D hard to call. Germline V gives CDR1 LGHNA, CDR2 YNFKEQ. CDR3 length equals 18 residues. Trimming shortened V by 1 base and J by 3 bases, and 19 bases separated the two germline ends. CDR3 protein: CASSQVVGRDTGYNEQFF. In DNA form, the CDR3 reads TGTGCCAGCAGCCAAGTTGTCGGTAGGGATACTGGCTACAATGAGCAGTTCTTC.